The 21 T cell receptor beta chains below all came from one sample that was sequenced in a study of control samples from healthy donors and cancer patients. TCRdb's table, derived via immunoSEQ multiplex PCR, lists solely in-frame clones and lacks some. The sample carries approximately 140,000 clones, roughly 92% recorded once. What was sequenced was blood. These receptors were collected from a young man in good health.

The genes are TRBV27 and TRBJ2-5; 8 bases agree with TRBD2. This CDR3 region has 14 residues. Trimming at V came to 3 bases and at J to 7 bases, leaving 7 bases not matched to a gene. CDR1 and CDR2 (germline): MNHEY, SMNVEV (reference sequence). The CDR3 sequence: CASSFRGGPGTQYF. The CDR3 DNA reads TGTGCCAGCAGTTTTCGGGGGGGGCCGGGGACCCAGTACTTC.

V and J are TRBV30 and TRBJ2-7, with D unclear. V lost 3 bases and J lost 0, with 15 bases in between. This CDR3 contains 15 residues. Per germline, CDR1 GTSNPN and CDR2 SVGIG (reference sequence). The CDR3 region has the DNA TGTGCCTGGAGCCCGCTGGGCGGTAGCTCCTACGAGCAGTACTTC. Residues: CAWSPLGGSSYEQYF.

This clone came up once. This rearrangement joins TRBV28 to TRBJ2-3, with 11 nucleotides matching TRBD1. Germline-derived CDR1 and CDR2 are MDHEN and SYDVKM. The CDR3 spans 15 residues. J lost 4 bases, V lost 7 bases, and 7 bases had no gene match. The CDR3 DNA follows: TGTGCCAGCATAACCCGGACAGGGGGCGCAGATACGCAGTATTTT. Translating it yields CASITRTGGADTQYF.

The chain joins TRBV28 to TRBJ2-3, with 9 bases that match TRBD2. The ends lost 8 bases at V and 0 bases at J; junction bases unmatched: 9. Germline V gene data show CDR1 as MDHEN and CDR2 as SYDVKM. This CDR3 has 16 residues. CDR3 bases: TGTGCCAGCGGGCTAGCGGGACGGCTAAGCACAGATACGCAGTATTTT. This sequence encodes CASGLAGRLSTDTQYF.

V and J are TRBV5-6 and TRBJ2-7; D uncertain. CDR1 SGHDT and CDR2 YYEEEE come from the germline V gene. This CDR3 region has 16 residues. Trimming stripped 2 bases from V and 0 bases from J, with 15 bases between. In nucleotides, the CDR3 is TGTGCCAGCAGCTTCGGCAGTTTCTCCAGCTCCTACGAGCAGTACTTC. Its protein is CASSFGSFSSSYEQYF.

This CDR3 is CASSPRTYEQYF. Here the CDR3 DNA reads TGTGCCAGCAGCCCACGGACCTACGAGCAGTACTTC. This chain connects TRBV14 to TRBJ2-7, with D unclear. This CDR3 comprises 12 residues. The V end was cut by 4 bases, the J end by 2 bases, with 6 bases between. Germline V gives CDR1 SGHDN, CDR2 FVKESK.

J is TRBJ1-1 and V is TRBV29-1; the D is unclear. V shed 3 bases and J shed 5 bases, with 10 bases lying between them. The germline CDR1 and CDR2 sequences are SQVTM and ANQGSEA. The CDR3 is 12 amino acids. CDR3 in DNA: TGCAGCGTTGAGCTAGAGTTTACTGAAGCTTTCTTT. This gives the protein CSVELEFTEAFF.

The chain has TRBV4-3 and TRBJ2-2; TRBD2 agrees at 9 bases. Trimming at V came to 0 bases and at J to 3 bases, leaving 2 bases not matched to a gene. Germline loops: CDR1 LGHNA, CDR2 YSLEER. The CDR3 extends over 16 amino acids. CDR3 DNA: TGCGCCAGCAGCCAAGACGCGGGAGGGGACACCGGGGAGCTGTTTTTT. Protein: CASSQDAGGDTGELFF.

This chain uses TRBV5-4 with TRBJ1-1; TRBD1 matches at 8 bases. From germline, CDR1 is SGHNT and CDR2 YYREEE (reference sequence). V dropped 4 bases and J dropped 11; count of bases not matched to a gene: 13. The CDR3 runs to 14 residues. The DNA of the CDR3 is TGTGCCAGCAGCGCGAGGACAGGGAATAGGAGGGCTTTCTTT. Translation: CASSARTGNRRAFF.

The rearrangement links TRBV6-2 or TRBV6-3 to TRBJ1-5; a possible D gene is TRBD1 (5 bases). Trimming stripped 4 bases from V and 5 bases from J, with 9 bases between. Germline CDR1 and CDR2: MNHEY and SVGEGT. The CDR3 runs 13 residues. CDR3 sequence: CASSFAGYQPQHF. The CDR3 bases are TGTGCCAGCAGTTTCGCAGGGTATCAGCCCCAGCATTTT.

The chain couples TRBV28 to TRBJ2-7; weak D call: TRBD1 (6 bases). This CDR3 has 12 residues. Deletions cut 7 bases from V and 2 bases from J, with 9 bases between. The germline V gene encodes CDR1 MDHEN and CDR2 SYDVKM. This chain's CDR3 is CASTGTTYEQYF. The CDR3 DNA follows: TGTGCCAGCACTGGGACAACCTACGAGCAGTACTTC.

This clone was found once. The chain uses TRBV28 and TRBJ1-6; TRBD1 matches 10 bases. Germline lookup yields CDR1 MDHEN and CDR2 SYDVKM. The CDR3 length is 14 residues. After removal of 6 bases from V and 8 bases from J, the junction contained 4 bases not matched to a gene. CDR3 sequence: CASRKGQGYSPLHF. The CDR3 nucleotides are TGTGCCAGCAGAAAGGGACAGGGGTATTCACCCCTCCACTTT.

This chain uses TRBV7-2 with TRBJ1-1; D unresolved. V lost 5 bases and J lost 2, with 12 bases in between. CDR3 length equals 14 residues. Germline CDR1 is SGHTA and CDR2 is FQGNSA. CDR3 residues: CASSAVRVNTEAFF. CDR3 bases: TGTGCCAGCAGCGCCGTTAGGGTCAACACTGAAGCTTTCTTT.

This clone has just one count. The chain is built from TRBV11-2 and TRBJ1-1; no reliable D call. Germline CDR1 SGHAT, CDR2 FQNNGV. Deletions cut 2 bases from V and 6 bases from J, with 16 bases between. The CDR3 is made up of 15 amino acids. CDR3 coding DNA: TGTGCCAGCAGCTTAACCCTTGTCCTGAATCCTGAAGCTTTCTTT. Translated, it gives CASSLTLVLNPEAFF.

The rearrangement joins TRBV12-3 or TRBV12-4 to TRBJ1-2; D gene unclear. This CDR3 is built from 13 residues. V shed 3 bases and J shed 2 bases, with 7 bases lying between them. The CDR3 loop is CASSLYYNYGYTF. In DNA form, the CDR3 reads TGTGCCAGCAGTTTGTACTACAACTATGGCTACACCTTC.

This sequence joins TRBV6-5 and TRBJ2-7; TRBD2 agrees at 9 bases. Germline trimming cut 9 bases from V and 0 bases from J; bases unmatched to any gene: 6. CDR3 length: 14 residues. Germline CDR1 and CDR2: MNHEY and SVGAGI. CDR3 sequence reads: CASSISGSSYEQYF. CDR3 in DNA: TGTGCCAGTTCAATTAGCGGGAGCTCCTACGAGCAGTACTTC.

The chain employs TRBV10-3 and TRBJ2-2; 7 nucleotides match TRBD1. After removal of 5 bases from V and 4 bases from J, the junction contained 7 bases not matched to a gene. The length of the CDR3 is 15 residues. Looked up from germline, CDR1 is ENHRY and CDR2 is SYGVKD. This chain's CDR3 is CAISRQGRITGELFF. The CDR3 nucleotides are TGTGCCATCAGTAGACAGGGAAGAATCACCGGGGAGCTGTTTTTT.

The V gene is TRBV28, the J gene TRBJ2-5, with D unclear. V was trimmed by 5 bases and J by 4 bases, leaving 5 bases between them. The CDR3 has 11 amino acids. Germline CDR1 MDHEN, CDR2 SYDVKM. CDR3 protein: CASSGVETQYF. The CDR3 nucleotides are TGTGCCAGCAGTGGCGTAGAGACCCAGTACTTC. Full variable domain (remainder filled in from reference TRBV28 and TRBJ2-5): DVKVTQSSRYLVKRTGEKVFLECVQDMDHENMFWYRQDPGLGLRLIYFSYDVKMKEKGDIPEGYSVSREKKERFSLILESASTNQTSMYLCASSGVETQYFGPGTRLLVL.

Turning to this clone: Other nucleotide sequences in the sample specify the same CDR3. This sequence joins TRBV19 and TRBJ2-6; D unresolved. The CDR3 runs to 13 residues. V dropped 5 bases and J dropped 4 bases, with 6 bases sitting between them. Germline lookup yields CDR1 LNHDA and CDR2 SQIVND (reference sequence). This chain's CDR3 is CASSPSGANVLTF. DNA of the CDR3: TGTGCCAGTAGTCCGTCCGGGGCCAACGTCCTGACTTTC.

This chain uses TRBV11-2 with TRBJ2-1; D may be TRBD2 (6 bases). With 6 bases removed from V and 2 bases from J, the gap between germline ends came to 20 bases. Germline CDR1 SGHAT, CDR2 FQNNGV. The CDR3 is 17 residues long. The CDR3 coding sequence is TGTGCCAGCAGGTCAATTCGGGAGTTTTCTACCTACAATGAGCAGTTCTTC. This sequence encodes CASRSIREFSTYNEQFF.

This clone has at least ten counts. The rearrangement links TRBV28 to TRBJ2-7; 8 bases line up with TRBD2. Germline values: CDR1 MDHEN, CDR2 SYDVKM. The CDR3 contains 14 residues. Germline trimming cut 6 bases from V and 5 bases from J; bases unmatched to any gene: 9. The CDR3 region has the DNA TGTGCCAGCAGGGAGAGCGGGAGTGTCGACGAGCAGTACTTC. This gives the protein CASRESGSVDEQYF.